Presented here are 9 T cell receptor gamma chains from one specimen sequenced in a study of gamma delta lymphoproliferative disorders and STAT genes. TCRdb re-called the multiplex PCR reads via CATT. The sample includes 2,500 to 3,000 gamma-chain clones, less than 9% of them seen just once. Sequencing used genomic DNA taken from PBMCs of patients and controls. The material sequenced was blood. The source is a human donor in good health.

This clone is medium-sized (0.01 to 0.1%) by share. The V and J genes are TRGV10 and TRGJ1 or TRGJ2. No J segment appears in TCRdb, so it was assigned here by matching the sequence to germline. TRGV10 is known as an ORF, though its function is uncertain. This CDR3 region has 13 residues. The junction had 10 bases not matched to a gene; V was cut back by 8 bases and J by 5 bases. The CDR3 DNA is TGTGCTGCGTGGGATTATAGGGATTATAAGAAACTCTTT. As protein: CAAWDYRDYKKLF.

This chain connects TRGV8 to TRGJP2. Germline matching of the DNA provided the J gene here, since TCRdb leaves it blank. Germline values: CDR1 VENAVY, CDR2 YDSYNSRV. The CDR3 length is 13 residues. With V trimmed by 6 bases and J by 2 bases, 3 bases remained unmatched. The CDR3 region is CATWKSSDWIKTF. The CDR3 DNA sequence: TGTGCCACCTGGAAAAGTAGTGATTGGATCAAGACGTTT.

In this sample, this clone is medium-sized. The chain carries TRGV9 and TRGJP1. Matching the DNA to germline supplied the J gene, which TCRdb does not give. The germline CDR1 and CDR2 sequences are GITISATS and ISYDGTV (reference sequence). The CDR3 covers 18 residues. With V trimmed by 1 base and J by 0 bases, 11 bases remained unmatched. DNA of the CDR3: TGTGCCTTGTGGGAGGTCCACCGACCTTATACCACTGGTTGGTTCAAGATATTT. Its translation is CALWEVHRPYTTGWFKIF.

Ten or more counts support this clone. The V and J genes are TRGV9 and TRGJ1 or TRGJ2. No J segment appears in TCRdb, so it was assigned here by matching the sequence to germline. The CDR3 length is 9 residues. Germline V gene lookup returns CDR1 GITISATS and CDR2 ISYDGTV (reference sequence). The J segment lost 9 bases and the V segment lost 8 bases, leaving 4 bases of the junction unmatched. In DNA form, the CDR3 reads TGTGCCTTGTCCCCTAAGAAACTCTTT. Translated: CALSPKKLF.

This clone is medium-sized (0.01 to 0.1%) in the sample. The chain uses TRGV4 and TRGJ1 or TRGJ2. The J gene, left out of TCRdb, was set here by checking the DNA against germline. CDR3 size: 15 residues. The V gene's germline CDR1 is EGSTGY and CDR2 YDSYTSSV. Trimming at V came to 5 bases and at J to 0 bases, leaving 10 bases not matched to a gene. The CDR3 loop is CATWVLPQNYYKKLF. For the CDR3, the DNA is TGTGCCACCTGGGTTCTTCCGCAGAATTATTATAAGAAACTCTTT.

This clone counts as medium-sized. The chain couples TRGV10 to TRGJ1 or TRGJ2. Matching the DNA to germline supplied the J gene, which TCRdb does not give. TRGV10 is assigned to the ORF class and has an uncertain function. The CDR3 spans 12 residues. V shed 8 bases, J shed 12 bases, and the junction held 14 bases outside the gene matches. DNA of the CDR3: TGTGCTGCGTGGGATGGGGCCCTTAGGAAACTCTTT. It translates to CAAWDGALRKLF.

Many counts were recorded for this clone. J is TRGJ1 or TRGJ2 and V is TRGV9. Matching the DNA to germline supplied the J gene, which TCRdb does not give. The germline V gene encodes CDR1 GITISATS and CDR2 ISYDGTV (reference sequence). The CDR3 is 15 residues long. The V and J ends lost 3 bases and 0 bases, in that order; junction bases with no gene match: 8. The CDR3 is CALWEPNSNYYKKLF. The CDR3 coding sequence is TGTGCCTTGTGGGAGCCGAATTCGAATTATTATAAGAAACTCTTT.

This clone is deemed medium-sized. This chain links TRGV10 with TRGJP1. Assignment of the J gene here rests on matching the DNA to germline, because TCRdb gives none. TRGV10 is annotated as an ORF whose role is uncertain. This CDR3 region has 13 residues. The trim removed 8 bases at V and 6 bases at J, leaving 7 bases unmatched. CDR3 nucleotide sequence: TGTGCTGCGTGGGATTCTTCTGGTTGGTTCAAGATATTT. Amino acids: CAAWDSSGWFKIF.

By share of the sample, this clone is medium-sized. The J gene went uncalled, whereas the V gene is TRGV10. TRGV10 qualifies as an ORF whose function is uncertain. CDR3 length equals 11 residues. CDR3: CAALGEVKGLF. Written as DNA, the CDR3 is TGTGCTGCGTTAGGAGAGGTCAAGGGACTCTTT.